The 28 T cell receptor beta chains listed next were all sequenced from one sample in a study of T cells in Graves' hyperthyroidism and ophthalmopathy. There were TCR beta CDR3 regions amplified from RNA transcripts. The primer set for the first-round RT-PCR of the TCR CDR3 was HTBI. One entry per CDR3 protein results from TCRdb running MiXCR on the multiplex PCR reads. Of about 400,000 distinct CDR3 sequences listed, more than 14% were seen once; the top ten hold about 20%. The sequencing input was blood. The receptors originated from a woman in her 30s with Graves' ophthalmopathy.

This clonotype was recorded a few times. The chain joins TRBV15 to TRBJ2-1; the D gene is possibly TRBD1 (6 bases). Germline V gene data show CDR1 as LNHNV and CDR2 as YYDKDF (reference sequence). The CDR3 runs 14 residues. Trimming removed 0 bases from V and 8 bases from J, with 11 bases in between. This CDR3 is CATSRDYREHEQFF. As DNA, the CDR3 is TGTGCCACCAGCAGAGATTACAGGGAACATGAGCAGTTCTTC.

Details on this clonotype: This could be a read error, since a much larger clone is one nucleotide away. V and J are TRBV3-1 and TRBJ2-1, with D tentatively TRBD1 (5 bases). From germline, CDR1 is LGHDT and CDR2 YNNKEL (reference sequence). This CDR3 is 11 amino acids long. The CDR3 nucleotides are TGTGCCAACAGCCAAAGGGGAGAGCAGTTCTTC. It encodes CANSQRGEQFF.

This clonotype appeared many times. The V call is TRBV30, the J call TRBJ1-2, with a tentative D call TRBD1 (5 bases). From germline, CDR1 is GTSNPN and CDR2 SVGIG (reference sequence). V lost 0 bases, J lost 4 bases, and 9 bases lay in between. CDR3 size: 13 residues. The CDR3 protein is CAWSVRQGYGYTF. The CDR3 coding sequence is TGTGCCTGGAGTGTTAGGCAGGGCTATGGCTACACCTTC.

This clonotype was observed at least ten times. This chain uses TRBV7-9 with TRBJ2-1; possibly TRBD2 for D (6 bases). V gave up 4 bases and J gave up 0 bases, with 16 bases separating them. Germline CDR1 is SEHNR and CDR2 is FQNEAQ (reference sequence). CDR3 length equals 17 residues. CDR3 sequence: CASSSSSGLSSYNEQFF. In DNA form, the CDR3 reads TGTGCCAGCAGCTCCTCATCAGGACTAAGCTCCTACAATGAGCAGTTCTTC. Combining the CDR3 with reference TRBV7-9 and TRBJ2-1 gives the whole variable domain DTGVSQNPRHKITKRGQNVTFRCDPISEHNRLYWYRQTLGQGPEFLTYFQNEAQLEKSRLLSDRFSAERPKGSFSTLEIQRTEQGDSAMYLCASSSSSGLSSYNEQFFGPGTRLTVL.

The rearrangement joins TRBV5-5 to TRBJ2-3; D gene uncertain. The germline gives CDR1 SGHKS, CDR2 YYEKEE (reference sequence). V gave up 3 bases and J gave up 5 bases, with 19 bases separating them. The CDR3 has 16 residues. CDR3: CASSSGWGIGGDTQYF. CDR3 DNA: TGTGCCAGCAGCTCTGGGTGGGGAATTGGTGGAGATACGCAGTATTTT. The variable domain in full, completed from reference TRBV5-5 and TRBJ2-3, reads DAGVTQSPTHLIKTRGQQVTLRCSPISGHKSVSWYQQVLGQGPQFIFQYYEKEERGRGNFPDRFSARQFPNYSSELNVNALLLGDSALYLCASSSGWGIGGDTQYFGPGTRLTVL.

This clonotype was observed at least ten times. The chain has TRBV12-3 or TRBV12-4 and TRBJ2-3; unclear D gene. The germline V and J ends were trimmed by 3 bases and 2 bases, with 9 bases remaining between them. CDR3 length: 14 residues. The DNA for the CDR3 is TGTGCCAGCAGTTTGTCCGCCGACACAGATACGCAGTATTTT. It specifies CASSLSADTDTQYF.

The chain joins TRBV6-1 to TRBJ1-1; D unresolved. The CDR3 is 15 residues long. Trimming stripped 7 bases from V and 0 bases from J, with 15 bases between. Germline V lookup: CDR1 MNHNS, CDR2 SASEGT. CDR3 protein: CASIQGREMNTEAFF. CDR3 DNA sequence: TGTGCCAGCATCCAAGGGAGGGAGATGAACACTGAAGCTTTCTTT.

This chain's CDR3 is CASRIRGPSGNTIYF. The CDR3 DNA sequence: TGTGCCAGTAGAATCAGGGGGCCCTCTGGAAACACCATATATTTT. This chain links TRBV19 with TRBJ1-3; 8 nucleotides align to TRBD1. V lost 6 bases and J lost 0; bases outside the gene matches: 4. Germline loops: CDR1 LNHDA, CDR2 SQIVND (reference sequence). The CDR3 loop spans 15 amino acids. The full variable domain, completed using reference TRBV19 and TRBJ1-3, is DGGITQSPKYLFRKEGQNVTLSCEQNLNHDAMYWYRQDPGQGLRLIYYSQIVNDFQKGDIAEGYSVSREKKESFPLTVTSAQKNPTAFYLCASRIRGPSGNTIYFGEGSWLTVV.

At least ten counts were recorded for this clonotype. The chain is built from TRBV5-1 and TRBJ1-6; 9 positions match TRBD1. Trimming took 0 bases from V and 7 from J; bases not matched to a gene: 5. Germline CDR1 SGHRS, CDR2 YFSETQ. This CDR3 has 16 amino acids. In nucleotides, the CDR3 is TGCGCCAGCAGCTTGGCTCAGGACAGGGGCAATTCACCCCTCCACTTT. Its protein is CASSLAQDRGNSPLHF.

This clonotype was counted many times. This rearrangement joins TRBV20-1 to TRBJ2-1; unclear D gene. Germline assignment: CDR1 DFQATT and CDR2 SNEGSKA (reference sequence). This CDR3 contains 14 residues. V shed 6 bases and J shed 3 bases, with 15 bases lying between them. CDR3 region: CSAQPSTNYNEQFF. The CDR3 DNA reads TGCAGTGCCCAACCCTCAACTAACTACAATGAGCAGTTCTTC.

Turning to this clonotype: Being one base from a much bigger clone, this may be a read error. V gene TRBV2 combines with J gene TRBJ1-1; D is uncertain. The length of the CDR3 is 11 residues. Germline-derived CDR1 and CDR2 are SNHLY and FYNNEI. The germline V and J ends were trimmed by 8 bases and 3 bases, with 7 bases remaining between them. For the CDR3, the DNA is TGTGCCAGCGGTTGGGACACTGAAGCTTTCTTT. It codes for CASGWDTEAFF.

Ten or more counts support this clonotype. This chain joins TRBV15 and TRBJ2-7; D perhaps matches TRBD2 (6 bases). Trimming stripped 0 bases from V and 5 bases from J, with 11 bases between. The CDR3 contains 14 residues. Germline V gene sequence: CDR1 LNHNV, CDR2 YYDKDF (reference sequence). Here the CDR3 DNA reads TGTGCCACCAGCAGAGAAGGAGGGTTGAACGAGCAGTACTTC. This encodes CATSREGGLNEQYF.

This clonotype was observed a few times. The rearrangement joins TRBV20-1 to TRBJ2-1; perhaps TRBD2 as D (7 bases). This CDR3 has 15 amino acids. CDR1 DFQATT and CDR2 SNEGSKA come from the germline V gene (reference sequence). V was pared by 4 bases and J by 3 bases, with 16 bases between. The CDR3 region has the DNA TGCAGTGCTAAAGGGGGGGGGGTGCGCTACAATGAGCAGTTCTTC. The encoded protein is CSAKGGGVRYNEQFF.

This chain connects TRBV4-2 to TRBJ2-2; possibly TRBD1 or TRBD2 for D (6 bases each). The length of the CDR3 is 13 residues. Germline V gives CDR1 LGHNA, CDR2 YNFKEQ. V lost 3 bases to trimming and J lost 13 bases, with 15 bases between them. The chain's CDR3 is CASSQDSRLGLFF. CDR3 DNA sequence: TGTGCCAGCAGCCAGGACAGCCGACTAGGGCTGTTTTTT.

This clonotype turned up a few times. The chain carries TRBV12-3 or TRBV12-4 and TRBJ2-1; 11 bases line up with TRBD1. The CDR3 totals 13 residues. The junction had 2 bases not matched to a gene; V was cut back by 5 bases and J by 8 bases. The CDR3 here is CASSRGQGDEQFF. For the CDR3, the DNA is TGTGCCAGCAGTCGGGGACAGGGGGATGAGCAGTTCTTC.

This clonotype was counted at least ten times. This CDR3 is CASSLAVSSNTEAFF. In DNA form, the CDR3 reads TGCGCCAGCAGCTTGGCTGTCAGCTCGAACACTGAAGCTTTCTTT. The V gene is TRBV5-1, the J gene TRBJ1-1; D remains ambiguous. The V and J ends lost 0 bases and 1 base respectively, with 10 bases between them. There are 15 residues in the CDR3. The germline gives CDR1 SGHRS, CDR2 YFSETQ.

This clonotype was seen at least ten times. The chain recombines TRBV6-5 with TRBJ2-1; 7 nucleotides line up with TRBD1. The CDR3 covers 14 residues. The V gene's germline CDR1 is MNHEY and CDR2 SVGAGI. V lost 1 base and J lost 13; bases outside the gene matches: 10. In DNA form, the CDR3 reads TGTGCCAGCAGTTACTTTGGAGTGGGGACAGTTCAGTTCTTC. It encodes CASSYFGVGTVQFF.

This clonotype appeared many times. The J gene is TRBJ1-4, the V gene TRBV18; D remains ambiguous. V was pared by 6 bases and J by 5 bases, with 13 bases between. Germline V gene data show CDR1 as KGHSH and CDR2 as LQKENI. This CDR3 is 14 amino acids long. Here the CDR3 DNA reads TGTGCCAGCTCCCCATTAGGACCGAATGAAAAACTGTTTTTT. This sequence encodes CASSPLGPNEKLFF.

This clonotype was seen many times. The chain is built from TRBV5-1 and TRBJ2-1; D uncertain. Trimming took off 2 bases at V and 0 bases at J, with 12 bases between the two ends. The germline CDR1 and CDR2 sequences are SGHRS and YFSETQ. This CDR3 has 16 amino acids. CDR3 residues: CASSFSAFSSYNEQFF. The CDR3, as DNA: TGCGCCAGCAGCTTCTCAGCCTTTAGCTCCTACAATGAGCAGTTCTTC.

V is TRBV6-1 and J is TRBJ2-2, with TRBD2 matching 8 bases. J lost 4 bases, V lost 7 bases, and 8 bases had no gene match. The CDR3 covers 15 residues. The germline V gene has CDR1 MNHNS and CDR2 SASEGT. In DNA, the CDR3 is TGTGCCAGCAACGGCGGGGGGCCGGTCACCGGGGAGCTGTTTTTT. Translated: CASNGGGPVTGELFF.

This clonotype was counted at least ten times. The chain couples TRBV30 to TRBJ1-3; D gene ambiguous. The CDR3 runs 16 residues. The V gene's germline CDR1 is GTSNPN and CDR2 SVGIG (reference sequence). V dropped 0 bases and J dropped 4 bases, with 16 bases sitting between them. This CDR3 is CAWSVRASGAGNTIYF. CDR3 nucleotides: TGTGCCTGGAGTGTACGCGCTTCTGGCGCCGGAAACACCATATATTTT.

This clonotype was seen a handful of times. The chain carries TRBV10-3 and TRBJ2-1; 7 bases line up with TRBD2. Germline V gives CDR1 ENHRY, CDR2 SYGVKD. This CDR3 contains 15 residues. Trimming removed 4 bases from V and 10 bases from J; junction bases left unmatched: 13. CDR3 sequence (DNA): TGTGCCATCAGTGGGGGTGGGGGGGGGAGTGAGGAGCAGTTCTTC. It translates to CAISGGGGGSEEQFF.

This clonotype was found many times. The chain uses TRBV28 and TRBJ1-6; 10 bases are a match to TRBD1. CDR3 size: 16 residues. V shed 5 bases, J shed 5 bases, and the junction held 6 bases outside the gene matches. Germline V gene lookup returns CDR1 MDHEN and CDR2 SYDVKM. The CDR3 region has the DNA TGTGCCAGCAGTCCCACGGGACAGGGGAATAATTCACCCCTCCACTTT. Amino acids: CASSPTGQGNNSPLHF.

This clonotype was detected ten times or more. The J gene is TRBJ2-3, the V gene TRBV7-9; TRBD2 is a possible D gene (6 bases). The CDR3 consists of 17 residues. V was cut by 4 bases and J by 0 bases, with 17 bases left in between. In germline, CDR1 is SEHNR, CDR2 FQNEAQ (reference sequence). Written as DNA, the CDR3 is TGTGCCAGCAGCTCCCCAGGAGGGACCTCTAGCACAGATACGCAGTATTTT. It encodes CASSSPGGTSSTDTQYF.

This clonotype came up many times. V gene TRBV28 combines with J gene TRBJ2-1, with D possibly being TRBD1 (6 bases). Per germline, CDR1 MDHEN and CDR2 SYDVKM. Trimming removed 5 bases from V and 7 bases from J, with 9 bases in between. The CDR3 extends over 12 amino acids. The CDR3 DNA reads as TGTGCCAGCAGTATGACAGGTAATGAGCAGTTCTTC. This codes for CASSMTGNEQFF. The entire variable domain, with the rest obtained from reference TRBV28 and TRBJ2-1, is as follows: DVKVTQSSRYLVKRTGEKVFLECVQDMDHENMFWYRQDPGLGLRLIYFSYDVKMKEKGDIPEGYSVSREKKERFSLILESASTNQTSMYLCASSMTGNEQFFGPGTRLTVL.

This clonotype was observed at least ten times. CDR3 protein: CASSLSRQPSGEQYF. In DNA form, the CDR3 reads TGTGCCAGCAGTTTATCTCGGCAGCCTTCGGGCGAGCAGTACTTC. The chain uses TRBV27 and TRBJ2-7; D ambiguous. The V end lost 0 bases, the J end lost 6 bases, and 15 bases lay between the germline ends. This CDR3 has 15 residues. Looked up from germline, CDR1 is MNHEY and CDR2 is SMNVEV (reference sequence).

The chain joins TRBV5-5 to TRBJ1-5; 7 bases agree with TRBD1. CDR3 length equals 18 residues. The junction had 13 bases not matched to a gene; V was cut back by 4 bases and J by 0 bases. Germline V lookup: CDR1 SGHKS, CDR2 YYEKEE (reference sequence). Here the CDR3 reads CASSIVPGQTFSNQPQHF. As DNA, the CDR3 is TGTGCCAGCAGCATCGTCCCGGGACAGACTTTTAGCAATCAGCCCCAGCATTTT. The full variable domain, rest sourced from reference TRBV5-5 and TRBJ1-5, is DAGVTQSPTHLIKTRGQQVTLRCSPISGHKSVSWYQQVLGQGPQFIFQYYEKEERGRGNFPDRFSARQFPNYSSELNVNALLLGDSALYLCASSIVPGQTFSNQPQHFGDGTRLSIL.

Many counts were recorded for this clonotype. V usage is TRBV13 and J usage is TRBJ2-5; the D gene is possibly TRBD2 (5 bases). Germline-derived CDR1 and CDR2 are PRHDT and FYEKMQ (reference sequence). V dropped 0 bases and J dropped 0 bases, with 11 bases sitting between them. The CDR3 totals 16 residues. CDR3 protein: CASSLGGRRYQETQYF. The CDR3, as DNA: TGTGCCAGCAGCTTAGGCGGACGGAGGTACCAAGAGACCCAGTACTTC.